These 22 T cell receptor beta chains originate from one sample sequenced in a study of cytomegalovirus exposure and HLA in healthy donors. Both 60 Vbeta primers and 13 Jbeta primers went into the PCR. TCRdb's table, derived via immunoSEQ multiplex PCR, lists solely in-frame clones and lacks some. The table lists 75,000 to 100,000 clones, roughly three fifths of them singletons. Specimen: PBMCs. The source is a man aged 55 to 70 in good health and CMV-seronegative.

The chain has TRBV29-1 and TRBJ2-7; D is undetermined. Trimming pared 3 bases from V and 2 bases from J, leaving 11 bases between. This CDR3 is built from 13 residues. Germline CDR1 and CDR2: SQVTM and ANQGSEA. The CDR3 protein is CSVESQSPYEQYF. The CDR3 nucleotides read TGCAGCGTTGAGAGCCAAAGTCCCTACGAGCAGTACTTC.

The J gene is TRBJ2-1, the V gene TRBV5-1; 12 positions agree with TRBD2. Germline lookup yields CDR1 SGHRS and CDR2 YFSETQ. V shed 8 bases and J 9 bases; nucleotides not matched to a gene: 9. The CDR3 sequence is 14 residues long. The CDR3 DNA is TGCGCCAGTCGACTAGCGGGAGAGAGTTCTGAGCAGTTCTTC. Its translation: CASRLAGESSEQFF.

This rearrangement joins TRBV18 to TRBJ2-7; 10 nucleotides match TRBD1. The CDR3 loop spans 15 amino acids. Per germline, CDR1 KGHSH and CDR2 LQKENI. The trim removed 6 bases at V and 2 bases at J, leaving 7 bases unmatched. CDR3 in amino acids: CASSYPGQGAYEQYF. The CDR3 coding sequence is TGTGCCAGCTCCTACCCCGGACAGGGGGCCTACGAGCAGTACTTC. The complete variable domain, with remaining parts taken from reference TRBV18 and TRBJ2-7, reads NAGVMQNPRHLVRRRGQEARLRCSPMKGHSHVYWYRQLPEEGLKFMVYLQKENIIDESGMPKERFSAEFPKEGPSILRIQQVVRGDSAAYFCASSYPGQGAYEQYFGPGTRLTVT.

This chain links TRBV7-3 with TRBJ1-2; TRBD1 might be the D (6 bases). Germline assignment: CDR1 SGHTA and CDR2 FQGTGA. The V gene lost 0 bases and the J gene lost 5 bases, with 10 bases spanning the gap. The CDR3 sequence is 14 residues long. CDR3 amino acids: CASSLTPDSYGYTF. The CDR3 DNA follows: TGTGCCAGCAGCTTAACGCCGGACAGTTATGGCTACACCTTC.

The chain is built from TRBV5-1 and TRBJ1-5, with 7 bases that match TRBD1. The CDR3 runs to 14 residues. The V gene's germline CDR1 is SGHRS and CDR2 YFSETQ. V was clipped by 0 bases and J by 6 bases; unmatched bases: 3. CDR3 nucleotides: TGCGCCAGCAGCTTGGGACAGGGCCTTCAGCCCCAGCATTTT. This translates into CASSLGQGLQPQHF. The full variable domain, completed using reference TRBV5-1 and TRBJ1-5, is KAGVTQTPRYLIKTRGQQVTLSCSPISGHRSVSWYQQTPGQGLQFLFEYFSETQRNKGNFPGRFSGRQFSNSRSEMNVSTLELGDSALYLCASSLGQGLQPQHFGDGTRLSIL.

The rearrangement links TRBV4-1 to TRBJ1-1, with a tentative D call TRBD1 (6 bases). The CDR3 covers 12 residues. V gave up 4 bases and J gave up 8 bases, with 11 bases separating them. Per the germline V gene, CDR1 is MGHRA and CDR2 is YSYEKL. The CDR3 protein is CASSRNRAEAFF. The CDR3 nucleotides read TGCGCCAGCAGCCGGAACAGGGCAGAAGCTTTCTTT.

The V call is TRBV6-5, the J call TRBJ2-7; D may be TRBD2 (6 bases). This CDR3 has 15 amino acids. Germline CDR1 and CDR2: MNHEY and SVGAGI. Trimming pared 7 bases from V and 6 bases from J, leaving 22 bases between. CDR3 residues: CASTLMASDPPEQYF. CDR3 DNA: TGTGCCAGCACTCTGATGGCTAGCGACCCCCCCGAGCAGTACTTC.

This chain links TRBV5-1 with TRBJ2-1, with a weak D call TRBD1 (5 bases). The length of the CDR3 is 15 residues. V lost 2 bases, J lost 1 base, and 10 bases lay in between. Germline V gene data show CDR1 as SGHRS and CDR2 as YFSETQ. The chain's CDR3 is CASSFLQGSYNEQFF. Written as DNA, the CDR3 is TGCGCCAGCAGCTTTCTCCAGGGATCCTACAATGAGCAGTTCTTC.

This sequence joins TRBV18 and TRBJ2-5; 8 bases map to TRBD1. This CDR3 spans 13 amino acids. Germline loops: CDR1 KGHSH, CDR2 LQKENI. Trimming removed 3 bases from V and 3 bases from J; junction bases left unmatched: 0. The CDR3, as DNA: TGTGCCAGCTCACCGGGACAGGAAGAGACCCAGTACTTC. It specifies CASSPGQEETQYF.

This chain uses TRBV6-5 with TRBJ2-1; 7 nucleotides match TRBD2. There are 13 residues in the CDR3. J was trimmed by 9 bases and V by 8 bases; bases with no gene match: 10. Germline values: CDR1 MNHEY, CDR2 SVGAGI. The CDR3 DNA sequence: TGTGCCAGCTCTCGCGGGAGTAGGGGTGAGCAGTTCTTC. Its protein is CASSRGSRGEQFF.

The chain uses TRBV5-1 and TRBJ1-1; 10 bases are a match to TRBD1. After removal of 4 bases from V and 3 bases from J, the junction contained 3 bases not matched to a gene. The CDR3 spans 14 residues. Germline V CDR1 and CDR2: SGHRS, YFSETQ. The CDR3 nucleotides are TGCGCCAGCAGCCGACAGGGGGCGGACACTGAAGCTTTCTTT. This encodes CASSRQGADTEAFF.

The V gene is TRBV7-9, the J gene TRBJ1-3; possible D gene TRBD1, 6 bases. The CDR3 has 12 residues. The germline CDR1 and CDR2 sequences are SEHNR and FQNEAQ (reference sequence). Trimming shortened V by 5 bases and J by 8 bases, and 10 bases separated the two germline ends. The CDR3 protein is CASSPRGHTIYF. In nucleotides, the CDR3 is TGTGCCAGCAGCCCCAGGGGACACACCATATATTTT.

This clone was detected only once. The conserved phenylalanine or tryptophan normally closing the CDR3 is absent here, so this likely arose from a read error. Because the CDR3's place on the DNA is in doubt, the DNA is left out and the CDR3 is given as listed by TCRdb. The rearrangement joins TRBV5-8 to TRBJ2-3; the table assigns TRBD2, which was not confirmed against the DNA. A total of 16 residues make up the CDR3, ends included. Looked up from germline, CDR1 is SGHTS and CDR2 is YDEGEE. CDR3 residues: CASSLDVGLAGAQLVV.

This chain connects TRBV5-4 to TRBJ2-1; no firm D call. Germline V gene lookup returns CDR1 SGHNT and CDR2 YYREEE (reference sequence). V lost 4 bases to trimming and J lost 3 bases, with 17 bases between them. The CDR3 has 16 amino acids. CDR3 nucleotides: TGTGCCAGCAGCCCCCTCACGGGTGCTAGCTACAATGAGCAGTTCTTC. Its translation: CASSPLTGASYNEQFF. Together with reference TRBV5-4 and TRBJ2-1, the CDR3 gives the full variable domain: ETGVTQSPTHLIKTRGQQVTLRCSSQSGHNTVSWYQQALGQGPQFIFQYYREEENGRGNFPPRFSGLQFPNYSSELNVNALELDDSALYLCASSPLTGASYNEQFFGPGTRLTVL.

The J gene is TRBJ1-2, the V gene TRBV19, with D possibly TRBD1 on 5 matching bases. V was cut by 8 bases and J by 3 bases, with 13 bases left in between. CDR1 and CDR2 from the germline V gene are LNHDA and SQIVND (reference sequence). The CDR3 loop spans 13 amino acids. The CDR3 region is CASRGGWDYGYTF. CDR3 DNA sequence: TGTGCCAGTCGGGGGGGATGGGACTATGGCTACACCTTC.

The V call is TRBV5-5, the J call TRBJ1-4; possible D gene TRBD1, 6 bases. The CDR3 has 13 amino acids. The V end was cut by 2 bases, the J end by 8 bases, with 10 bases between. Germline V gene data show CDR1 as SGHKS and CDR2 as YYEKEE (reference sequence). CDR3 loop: CASSFRGQEKLFF. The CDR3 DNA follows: TGTGCCAGCAGCTTCAGAGGACAGGAAAAACTGTTTTTT.

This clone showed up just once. The CDR3 nucleotides read TGTGCCAGCAGCGGCGGAGGGCGGACTGAAGCTTTCTTT. This sequence encodes CASSGGGRTEAFF. The V and J genes are TRBV9 and TRBJ1-1; no clear D gene. CDR1 and CDR2 from the germline V gene are SGDLS and YYNGEE. The CDR3 runs 13 residues. Trimming stripped 3 bases from V and 5 bases from J, with 11 bases between.

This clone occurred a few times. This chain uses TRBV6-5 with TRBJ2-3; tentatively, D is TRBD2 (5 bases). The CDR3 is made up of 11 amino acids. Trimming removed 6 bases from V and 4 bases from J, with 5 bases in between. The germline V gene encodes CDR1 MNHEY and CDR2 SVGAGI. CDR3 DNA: TGTGCCAGCAGCGGGGCAGATACGCAGTATTTT. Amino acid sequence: CASSGADTQYF.

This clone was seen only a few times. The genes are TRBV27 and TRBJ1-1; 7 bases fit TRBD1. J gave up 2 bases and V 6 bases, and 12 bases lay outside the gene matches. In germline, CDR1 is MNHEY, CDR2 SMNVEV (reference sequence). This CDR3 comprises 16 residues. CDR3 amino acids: CASSEGAPVYNTEAFF. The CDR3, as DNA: TGTGCCAGCAGCGAGGGGGCTCCTGTTTATAACACTGAAGCTTTCTTT.

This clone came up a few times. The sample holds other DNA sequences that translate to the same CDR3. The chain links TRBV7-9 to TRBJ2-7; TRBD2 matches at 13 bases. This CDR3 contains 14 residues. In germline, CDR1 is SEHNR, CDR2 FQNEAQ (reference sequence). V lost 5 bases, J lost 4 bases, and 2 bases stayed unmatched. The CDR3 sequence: CASSTSGGAYEQYF. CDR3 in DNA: TGTGCCAGCAGCACTAGCGGGGGGGCATACGAGCAGTACTTC. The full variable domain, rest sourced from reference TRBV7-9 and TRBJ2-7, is DTGVSQNPRHKITKRGQNVTFRCDPISEHNRLYWYRQTLGQGPEFLTYFQNEAQLEKSRLLSDRFSAERPKGSFSTLEIQRTEQGDSAMYLCASSTSGGAYEQYFGPGTRLTVT.

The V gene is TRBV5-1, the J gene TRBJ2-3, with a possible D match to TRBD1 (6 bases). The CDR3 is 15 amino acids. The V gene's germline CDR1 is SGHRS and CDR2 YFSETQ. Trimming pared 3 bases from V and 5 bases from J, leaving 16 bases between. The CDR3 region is CASSSSGALGDTQYF. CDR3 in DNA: TGCGCCAGCAGCTCATCAGGGGCGTTAGGAGATACGCAGTATTTT.

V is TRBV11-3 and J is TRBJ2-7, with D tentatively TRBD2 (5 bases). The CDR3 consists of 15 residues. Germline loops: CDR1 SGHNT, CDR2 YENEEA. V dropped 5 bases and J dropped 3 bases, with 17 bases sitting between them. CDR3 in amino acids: CASSVSGDGVYEQYF. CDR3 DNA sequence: TGTGCCAGCAGCGTGAGCGGTGACGGAGTCTACGAGCAGTACTTC.